A single sample is the source of the 9 T cell receptor beta chains below, sequenced in a study of shared clonotypes between healthy human individuals. Sequenced by immunoSEQ multiplex PCR; TCRdb stores in-frame clones only, minus some. The table lists 2 million to 2.5 million clones, approximately 95% of them singletons, with roughly 0.13% in the top ten. The sequenced sample was naive CD4+ T cells sorted from blood. Subset: CD45RA+ positively selected. The receptors were gathered from a young man in good health.

The chain couples TRBV27 to TRBJ2-1, with D possibly matching TRBD2 (5 bases). Trimming stripped 2 bases from V and 4 bases from J, with 12 bases between. Germline values: CDR1 MNHEY, CDR2 SMNVEV (reference sequence). CDR3 length: 15 residues. Here the CDR3 DNA reads TGTGCCAGCAGTTTACGGACTGTAAGTTACAATGAGCAGTTCTTC. Translating gives CASSLRTVSYNEQFF.

The V call is TRBV4-2, the J call TRBJ2-3; 8 bases align to TRBD2. Germline CDR1 and CDR2: LGHNA and YNFKEQ. V shed 5 bases and J 3 bases; nucleotides not matched to a gene: 7. The CDR3 runs to 15 residues. The CDR3 DNA reads as TGTGCCAGCAGCTGGGGGACTAGTCCGACAGATACGCAGTATTTT. It translates to CASSWGTSPTDTQYF.

The rearrangement joins TRBV5-6 to TRBJ1-3; 8 bases are a match to TRBD1. CDR1 and CDR2 (germline): SGHDT, YYEEEE. V dropped 4 bases and J dropped 3; count of bases not matched to a gene: 3. This CDR3 has 14 residues. This chain's CDR3 is CASSTTGGGNTIYF. The CDR3 DNA sequence: TGTGCCAGCAGCACAACAGGGGGTGGAAACACCATATATTTT. The full variable domain, with the rest looked up from reference TRBV5-6 and TRBJ1-3, is DAGVTQSPTHLIKTRGQQVTLRCSPKSGHDTVSWYQQALGQGPQFIFQYYEEEERQRGNFPDRFSGHQFPNYSSELNVNALLLGDSALYLCASSTTGGGNTIYFGEGSWLTVV.

On this clone itself: The sample has other DNA sequences that encode this CDR3 too. The rearrangement uses TRBV5-4 and TRBJ1-4; 10 positions agree with TRBD1. Unmatched junction bases numbered 4, after V lost 3 bases and J lost 8 bases. The CDR3 loop spans 14 amino acids. Germline CDR1 reads SGHNT; CDR2 reads YYREEE (reference sequence). The CDR3: CASSSGQGGEKLFF. DNA of the CDR3: TGTGCCAGCAGCTCCGGACAGGGGGGGGAAAAACTGTTTTTT. The full variable domain, with the rest looked up from reference TRBV5-4 and TRBJ1-4, is ETGVTQSPTHLIKTRGQQVTLRCSSQSGHNTVSWYQQALGQGPQFIFQYYREEENGRGNFPPRFSGLQFPNYSSELNVNALELDDSALYLCASSSGQGGEKLFFGSGTQLSVL.

Here the CDR3 DNA reads TGTGCCTGGAGCGGGACAGGGGGACCGAGCTCCTATAATTCACCCCTCCACTTT. It specifies CAWSGTGGPSSYNSPLHF. J is TRBJ1-6 and V is TRBV30; 11 bases line up with TRBD1. V dropped 3 bases and J dropped 0; count of bases not matched to a gene: 7. The CDR3 is 18 residues long. CDR1 and CDR2 from the germline V gene are GTSNPN and SVGIG (reference sequence).

V is TRBV6-5 and J is TRBJ1-1; D ambiguous. Per germline, CDR1 MNHEY and CDR2 SVGAGI. Between the trimmed V and J ends, which lost 5 bases and 6 bases, there was a span of 7 bases. The CDR3 is made up of 11 amino acids. CDR3 sequence reads: CASSLGPEAFF. DNA for the CDR3: TGTGCCAGCAGTCTTGGGCCTGAAGCTTTCTTT.

The V gene is TRBV6-1, the J gene TRBJ2-5, with D possibly matching TRBD1 (6 bases). In germline, CDR1 is MNHNS, CDR2 SASEGT. The CDR3 spans 13 residues. Trimming pared 5 bases from V and 2 bases from J, leaving 9 bases between. The CDR3 sequence is CASSRQVQETQYF. For the CDR3, the DNA is TGTGCCAGCAGTAGACAGGTACAAGAGACCCAGTACTTC.

V and J are TRBV5-3 and TRBJ2-1; 9 nucleotides line up with TRBD1. TRBV5-3 is treated as an ORF (open reading frame) with a function not yet certain. V shed 4 bases, J shed 6 bases, and the junction held 8 bases outside the gene matches. The CDR3 loop spans 15 amino acids. The CDR3 DNA sequence: TGTGCCAGAAGCAACCGGGACAGGGCTGCCAATGAGCAGTTCTTC. Its protein is CARSNRDRAANEQFF.

The chain employs TRBV18 and TRBJ2-6; 10 bases agree with TRBD1. CDR1 is KGHSH and CDR2 is LQKENI in the germline V gene. This CDR3 has 17 amino acids. V lost 3 bases and J lost 3; bases outside the gene matches: 5. CDR3 protein: CASSPRQGALGANVLTF. CDR3 in DNA: TGTGCCAGCTCACCTAGACAGGGGGCGCTTGGGGCCAACGTCCTGACTTTC. Combining the CDR3 with reference TRBV18 and TRBJ2-6 gives the whole variable domain NAGVMQNPRHLVRRRGQEARLRCSPMKGHSHVYWYRQLPEEGLKFMVYLQKENIIDESGMPKERFSAEFPKEGPSILRIQQVVRGDSAAYFCASSPRQGALGANVLTFGAGSRLTVL.